Presented here are 27 T cell receptor beta chains from one specimen sequenced in a study of identical twins. MiXCR was run by TCRdb on the 5' RACE reads, yielding one entry per CDR3 protein. The table has 700,000 or so distinct CDR3 sequences, approximately 9% seen once; the top ten hold roughly 0.9%. These records were also assigned to another study, of yellow fever vaccine responses in identical twins.

Sequenced material: PBMCs. The receptors were sampled from a woman younger than 35 in good health.

V and J are TRBV12-5 and TRBJ2-1; no firm D call. This CDR3 comprises 11 residues. V was pared by 5 bases and J by 5 bases, with 4 bases between. Germline V gene sequence: CDR1 LGHNT, CDR2 FRNRAP. The CDR3 DNA is TGTGCTAGTGGTGTGAACAATGAGCAGTTCTTC. This sequence encodes CASGVNNEQFF.

This clonotype showed up just once. V gene TRBV20-1 combines with J gene TRBJ2-3; the D gene is possibly TRBD2 (6 bases). Germline V lookup: CDR1 DFQATT, CDR2 SNEGSKA (reference sequence). The CDR3 has 13 amino acids. Trimming took 1 base from V and 9 from J, leaving 14 bases between them. The CDR3 sequence: CSARGLAKETQYF. As DNA, the CDR3 is TGCAGTGCTAGAGGGCTAGCGAAGGAAACGCAGTATTTT.

In DNA form, the CDR3 reads TGCGCCAGCAGCTCGGTAGCGGGAGAGGGAGATACGCAGTATTTT. This sequence encodes CASSSVAGEGDTQYF. The chain employs TRBV5-1 and TRBJ2-3, with 9 positions matching TRBD2. Trimming at V came to 3 bases and at J to 5 bases, leaving 7 bases not matched to a gene. Looked up from germline, CDR1 is SGHRS and CDR2 is YFSETQ. The CDR3 runs to 15 residues.

This clonotype was counted a single time. The V and J genes are TRBV7-9 and TRBJ1-6; D uncertain. CDR3 length equals 15 residues. Germline V lookup: CDR1 SEHNR, CDR2 FQNEAQ (reference sequence). Trimming took 0 bases from V and 5 from J, leaving 8 bases between them. The CDR3 spells CASSLAWRDNSPLHF. Here the CDR3 DNA reads TGTGCCAGCAGCTTAGCCTGGAGGGATAATTCACCCCTCCACTTT. The variable domain in full, with the rest retrieved from reference TRBV7-9 and TRBJ1-6, is DTGVSQNPRHKITKRGQNVTFRCDPISEHNRLYWYRQTLGQGPEFLTYFQNEAQLEKSRLLSDRFSAERPKGSFSTLEIQRTEQGDSAMYLCASSLAWRDNSPLHFGNGTRLTVT.

This clonotype has more than one count but fewer than ten. The rearrangement joins TRBV27 to TRBJ2-7; 13 bases map to TRBD2. Germline CDR1 reads MNHEY; CDR2 reads SMNVEV (reference sequence). The V and J ends lost 0 bases and 3 bases, in that order; junction bases with no gene match: 8. The CDR3 is 18 amino acids. In DNA form, the CDR3 reads TGTGCCAGCAGTTTATCCTCAAAGACTAGCGGGAGGATCTACGAGCAGTACTTC. The encoded protein is CASSLSSKTSGRIYEQYF.

The rearrangement links TRBV7-9 to TRBJ2-1; TRBD2 agrees at 10 bases. Trimming removed 1 base from V and 7 bases from J; junction bases left unmatched: 4. This CDR3 has 15 amino acids. Per the germline V gene, CDR1 is SEHNR and CDR2 is FQNEAQ (reference sequence). The DNA of the CDR3 is TGTGCCAGCAGCTTAGATAGCGGGGGGCGTAATGAGCAGTTCTTC. It specifies CASSLDSGGRNEQFF.

This clonotype was counted a few times. J is TRBJ2-1 and V is TRBV7-9, with 11 nucleotides matching TRBD2. Germline CDR1 SEHNR, CDR2 FQNEAQ (reference sequence). V shed 5 bases and J 5 bases; nucleotides not matched to a gene: 8. CDR3 length: 16 residues. The CDR3 protein is CASSPVLAGGHNEQFF. The CDR3 nucleotides are TGTGCCAGCAGCCCGGTCCTAGCGGGGGGACACAATGAGCAGTTCTTC.

There are a few counts of this clonotype. The chain combines TRBV2 with TRBJ2-2; the match to TRBD1 covers 10 bases. J gave up 0 bases and V 4 bases, and 11 bases lay outside the gene matches. The CDR3 loop spans 19 amino acids. From germline, CDR1 is SNHLY and CDR2 FYNNEI. The CDR3, as DNA: TGTGCCAGCAGTGGCCCGGGACAGGGGACCAAAACGAACACCGGGGAGCTGTTTTTT. Its protein is CASSGPGQGTKTNTGELFF. The variable domain in full, with the rest retrieved from reference TRBV2 and TRBJ2-2, is EPEVTQTPSHQVTQMGQEVILRCVPISNHLYFYWYRQILGQKVEFLVSFYNNEISEKSEIFDDQFSVERPDGSNFTLKIRSTKLEDSAMYFCASSGPGQGTKTNTGELFFGEGSRLTVL.

The genes are TRBV20-1 and TRBJ2-3; D call uncertain. V gave up 0 bases and J gave up 11 bases, with 12 bases separating them. Germline lookup yields CDR1 DFQATT and CDR2 SNEGSKA (reference sequence). CDR3 length: 12 residues. The CDR3 DNA reads TGCAGTGCTAGAGATGGATCCATAGGGCAGTATTTT. This codes for CSARDGSIGQYF.

This clonotype has ten or more counts. The genes are TRBV6-4 and TRBJ2-2; no reliable D call. V was pared by 5 bases and J by 8 bases, with 18 bases between. The germline V gene encodes CDR1 MRHNA and CDR2 SNTAGT. CDR3 size: 15 residues. CDR3 region: CASSPKEGATGELFF. CDR3 coding DNA: TGTGCCAGCAGTCCCAAGGAAGGAGCGACTGGGGAGCTGTTTTTT.

The V call is TRBV9, the J call TRBJ2-3; 14 positions agree with TRBD2. Trimming removed 0 bases from V and 3 bases from J; junction bases left unmatched: 3. The CDR3 length is 17 residues. Germline values: CDR1 SGDLS, CDR2 YYNGEE. CDR3 residues: CASSVGLAGGRTDTQYF. For the CDR3, the DNA is TGTGCCAGCAGCGTAGGACTAGCGGGGGGGCGAACAGATACGCAGTATTTT.

This clonotype was counted only a few times. This chain connects TRBV30 to TRBJ2-1, with TRBD1 matching over 8 bases. Unmatched junction bases numbered 10, after V lost 4 bases and J lost 8 bases. The V gene's germline CDR1 is GTSNPN and CDR2 SVGIG (reference sequence). The CDR3 length is 14 residues. The DNA of the CDR3 is TGTGCCTGGACCGGGACAGGCATCAGGGATGAGCAGTTCTTC. Protein product: CAWTGTGIRDEQFF.

This clonotype showed up just a few times. The rearrangement links TRBV4-3 to TRBJ2-7, with 9 bases that match TRBD1. This CDR3 has 17 residues. With V trimmed by 0 bases and J by 6 bases, 12 bases remained unmatched. Germline CDR1 and CDR2: LGHNA and YSLEER. The CDR3 sequence: CASSQDSPPGQGTEQYF. The CDR3, as DNA: TGCGCCAGCAGCCAAGATTCTCCGCCGGGACAGGGAACCGAGCAGTACTTC.

The chain has TRBV5-1 and TRBJ2-2; tentative D call: TRBD1 (7 bases). The CDR3 length is 17 residues. Germline-derived CDR1 and CDR2 are SGHRS and YFSETQ. Trimming removed 2 bases from V and 6 bases from J, with 20 bases in between. Here the CDR3 reads CASSFGGQGGSAGELFF. DNA of the CDR3: TGCGCCAGCAGCTTCGGTGGTCAGGGGGGAAGCGCCGGGGAGCTGTTTTTT.

This rearrangement joins TRBV7-8 to TRBJ2-3; 8 nucleotides line up with TRBD1. Germline lookup yields CDR1 SGHVS and CDR2 FQNEAQ. This CDR3 spans 16 amino acids. With 4 bases clipped from V and 1 base from J, the junction kept 7 bases outside the gene matches. The CDR3 sequence is CASSSDRVWGTDTQYF. As DNA, the CDR3 is TGTGCCAGCAGCTCGGACAGGGTATGGGGCACAGATACGCAGTATTTT.

There are many counts of this clonotype. The V and J genes are TRBV6-2 or TRBV6-3 and TRBJ1-5; the D is unclear. V was cut by 7 bases and J by 4 bases, with 11 bases left in between. Germline lookup yields CDR1 MNHEY and CDR2 SVGEGT. This CDR3 contains 13 residues. CDR3 amino acids: CASTRDGNQPQHF. In DNA, the CDR3 is TGTGCCAGCACTAGAGATGGGAATCAGCCCCAGCATTTT.

This clonotype has only a few counts. The chain has TRBV5-1 and TRBJ2-5; TRBD2 matches at 12 bases. Germline CDR1 reads SGHRS; CDR2 reads YFSETQ. Trimming cost V 4 bases and J 5 bases; bases outside gene matches: 12. The CDR3 runs 17 residues. Written as DNA, the CDR3 is TGCGCCAGCAGCCTAGGCTCTAGCGGGGGGGCTGAGGAGACCCAGTACTTC. Amino acids: CASSLGSSGGAEETQYF. Drawing the rest from reference TRBV5-1 and TRBJ2-5, the complete variable domain is KAGVTQTPRYLIKTRGQQVTLSCSPISGHRSVSWYQQTPGQGLQFLFEYFSETQRNKGNFPGRFSGRQFSNSRSEMNVSTLELGDSALYLCASSLGSSGGAEETQYFGPGTRLLVL.

The chain recombines TRBV5-1 with TRBJ1-2, with unresolved D. The CDR3 is made up of 13 amino acids. The germline gives CDR1 SGHRS, CDR2 YFSETQ. V dropped 0 bases and J dropped 3 bases, with 6 bases sitting between them. In DNA form, the CDR3 reads TGCGCCAGCAGCTTGGCAGATCACTATGGCTACACCTTC. It translates to CASSLADHYGYTF.

The table lists this clonotype with a few counts. The V call is TRBV5-1, the J call TRBJ2-7; 8 bases agree with TRBD1. The germline V gene encodes CDR1 SGHRS and CDR2 YFSETQ. J was trimmed by 2 bases and V by 2 bases; bases with no gene match: 9. This CDR3 is 16 amino acids long. This CDR3 is CASSFTGGALPYEQYF. Written as DNA, the CDR3 is TGCGCCAGCAGCTTCACAGGGGGAGCCCTACCCTACGAGCAGTACTTC.

This clonotype showed up many times. This chain links TRBV12-3 or TRBV12-4 with TRBJ1-2; TRBD1 aligns across 10 bases. The CDR3 is made up of 14 amino acids. After removal of 5 bases from V and 8 bases from J, the junction contained 8 bases not matched to a gene. The CDR3 coding sequence is TGTGCCAGCAGTCCAAGACAGGGGGCGGGAGGCTACACCTTC. Its protein product is CASSPRQGAGGYTF.

Many counts were recorded for this clonotype. The rearrangement links TRBV4-3 to TRBJ2-1, with 10 bases fitting TRBD2. This CDR3 spans 16 amino acids. Germline V gene data show CDR1 as LGHNA and CDR2 as YSLEER. V lost 0 bases to trimming and J lost 6 bases; unmatched junction nucleotides: 5. The CDR3: CASSQDRSSGSNEQFF. CDR3 nucleotides: TGCGCCAGCAGCCAAGACAGGTCTAGCGGGAGCAATGAGCAGTTCTTC.

The V call is TRBV20-1, the J call TRBJ2-7; 9 bases are a match to TRBD2. J lost 0 bases, V lost 8 bases, and 11 bases had no gene match. CDR1 is DFQATT, CDR2 SNEGSKA, per germline (reference sequence). The CDR3 totals 15 residues. The CDR3: CSFGSTSGFSYEQYF. DNA for the CDR3: TGCAGTTTTGGCTCGACTAGCGGATTCTCCTACGAGCAGTACTTC.

The rearrangement links TRBV11-3 to TRBJ2-3; D is uncertain. Trimming left V 1 base short and J 4 bases short, with 12 bases between. Germline V gene sequence: CDR1 SGHNT, CDR2 YENEEA. This CDR3 is 15 amino acids long. The CDR3: CASSLGPLGADTQYF. The CDR3 DNA follows: TGTGCCAGCAGCTTAGGACCTCTAGGAGCAGATACGCAGTATTTT.

This clonotype occurred a few times. V and J are TRBV5-1 and TRBJ2-3; possible D gene TRBD2, 6 bases. There are 17 residues in the CDR3. V lost 4 bases and J lost 2, with 20 bases in between. Germline-derived CDR1 and CDR2 are SGHRS and YFSETQ. CDR3 protein: CASSEGTQQDNTDTQYF. Written as DNA, the CDR3 is TGCGCCAGCAGCGAGGGGACTCAGCAGGACAACACAGATACGCAGTATTTT.

The rearrangement uses TRBV6-5 and TRBJ2-7; 10 bases are a match to TRBD1. This CDR3 spans 15 amino acids. Germline CDR1 is MNHEY and CDR2 is SVGAGI. V was clipped by 2 bases and J by 3 bases; unmatched bases: 4. The CDR3 spells CASSYRDRGHYEQYF. For the CDR3, the DNA is TGTGCCAGCAGTTACCGGGACAGGGGACACTACGAGCAGTACTTC.

In this sample, this clonotype turned up many times. J is TRBJ2-3 and V is TRBV12-3 or TRBV12-4; D uncertain. The V gene lost 6 bases and the J gene lost 5 bases, with 9 bases spanning the gap. CDR3 length: 12 residues. The chain's CDR3 is CASSDLKDTQYF. CDR3 coding DNA: TGTGCCAGCAGCGACCTCAAAGATACGCAGTATTTT.

The J gene is TRBJ2-3, the V gene TRBV4-1, with D possibly being TRBD2 (5 bases). This CDR3 has 18 amino acids. V lost 4 bases to trimming and J lost 3 bases, with 23 bases between them. CDR1 is MGHRA, CDR2 YSYEKL, per germline. The CDR3 spells CASSPQASLSVDTDTQYF. The CDR3 DNA follows: TGCGCCAGCAGCCCGCAGGCTAGCCTGAGTGTTGATACAGATACGCAGTATTTT.